A selection of T cell receptor beta chains follows, all from one sample in a study of T cell changes during pregnancy in multiple sclerosis. Here immunoSEQ multiplex PCR was the method, and the copy in TCRdb shows in-frame clones only, minus some. The sample contains around 92,000 clones, approximately 94% of which appear only once. The specimen comprised peripheral blood, sampled in the third trimester of pregnancy. All receptors come from a female donor with multiple sclerosis, enrolled in a pregnancy study. The CDR3 runs from the conserved cysteine through the conserved F or W. The order of the fields is CDR3 DNA, CDR3 protein, clone size, J gene, D gene, V gene. The D gene is left open where the match is weak. Only some rows state a clone size, as once, few, many or a class for expanded clones.

TGCGCCAGCAGTTCAGTTATGGCGAACACCGGGGAGCTGTTTTTT,CASSSVMANTGELFF,NA,TRBJ2-2,NA,TRBV10-2
TGTGCCTGGAGTGGGAGCGGGAGGCAAGAGACCCAGTACTTC,CAWSGSGRQETQYF,NA,TRBJ2-5,TRBD2,TRBV30
TGTGCCAGCGGCGGACTCCTCTCTGGGGCCAACGTCCTGACTTTC,CASGGLLSGANVLTF,NA,TRBJ2-6,NA,TRBV7-9
TGTGCCAGCAGTCTTGACAGGGGGGGATACAATGAGCAGTTCTTC,CASSLDRGGYNEQFF,NA,TRBJ2-1,TRBD1,TRBV27
TGTGCCACCAGCAGAGGACAGGGCAGCACAGATACGCAGTATTTT,CATSRGQGSTDTQYF,NA,TRBJ2-3,TRBD1,TRBV15
TGCAGCGTCGGGACTAGCGGGAGCTCCTACAATGAGCAGTTCTTC,CSVGTSGSSYNEQFF,once,TRBJ2-1,TRBD2,TRBV29-1
TGTGCCAGCAGCCCGCTGGAGGGAATGAACACTGAAGCTTTCTTT,CASSPLEGMNTEAFF,NA,TRBJ1-1,NA,TRBV7-2
TGTGCCAGCAGCGTAGTGGGGGGGGCTAGCACAGATACGCAGTATTTT,CASSVVGGASTDTQYF,NA,TRBJ2-3,NA,TRBV9
TGCAGCGTGAAACACACAGATACGCAGTATTTT,CSVKHTDTQYF,NA,TRBJ2-3,NA,TRBV29-1
TGTGCCAGCAGCCATTCATCGGGACACATCTATGGCTACACCTTC,CASSHSSGHIYGYTF,NA,TRBJ1-2,NA,TRBV27
TGTGCCAGCAGTTTCAGTCGCTACAATGAGCAGTTCTTC,CASSFSRYNEQFF,NA,TRBJ2-1,NA,TRBV27
TGTGCCAGCTCACTCGTGGGACAGGGCTACGAGCAGTACTTC,CASSLVGQGYEQYF,NA,TRBJ2-7,TRBD1,TRBV18
TGTGCCAGCAGGAGCGACAATGAGCAGTTCTTC,CASRSDNEQFF,NA,TRBJ2-1,NA,TRBV7-6
TGCAGCGGAGGACAGGGGGCCTACGAGCAGTACTTC,CSGGQGAYEQYF,NA,TRBJ2-7,TRBD1,TRBV29-1
TGTGCCAGCAGTGACCCGTACTATGGCTACACCTTC,CASSDPYYGYTF,NA,TRBJ1-2,NA,TRBV2
TGTGCCAGCAGTCTTCGGTATGGGCCCCAGCATTTT,CASSLRYGPQHF,few,TRBJ1-5,NA,TRBV28
TGTGCCAGCAGCTTGGGGGCAACGCAGGGGGCCGTCTATGGCTACACCTTC,CASSLGATQGAVYGYTF,NA,TRBJ1-2,TRBD1,TRBV5-4
TGTGCCAGCAGGTCGGGGGGGGAGCTGTTTTTT,CASRSGGELFF,NA,TRBJ2-2,NA,TRBV27
TGTGCCATCAGCCCTGCGTCGTCCCCTAACACCGGGGAGCTGTTTTTT,CAISPASSPNTGELFF,NA,TRBJ2-2,NA,TRBV10-3
TGCAGCGTAAATACTCGACAGGCCCTGAGGGAGCAGTTCTTC,CSVNTRQALREQFF,once,TRBJ2-1,NA,TRBV29-1
TGTGCCAGCAGCGATGGGCAGTATAGCAATCAGCCCCAGCATTTT,CASSDGQYSNQPQHF,NA,TRBJ1-5,NA,TRBV6-1
TGTGCCAGCAGCCTCCCGGGAGTTCACAATGAGCAGTTCTTC,CASSLPGVHNEQFF,NA,TRBJ2-1,NA,TRBV5-4
TGTGCCAGCAGCCAAGATGGACGTGACAGGGGCTATGGCTACACCTTC,CASSQDGRDRGYGYTF,NA,TRBJ1-2,TRBD1,TRBV4-2
TGCGCCAGCAGCACAACAGGGGGCGTCAGCTATGGCTACACCTTC,CASSTTGGVSYGYTF,NA,TRBJ1-2,TRBD1,TRBV5-1
TGCACCAGCAGCCAAGGGGACAGGGGCGAGGAGGTAGCGGGGTCCCAAGAGACCCAGTACTTC,CTSSQGDRGEEVAGSQETQYF,NA,TRBJ2-5,NA,TRBV1
TGTGCCAGTAACGCCATGGGACTAGCGGGAGGAAAAGATACGCAGTATTTT,CASNAMGLAGGKDTQYF,NA,TRBJ2-3,TRBD2,TRBV19
TGTGCCAGCAGTTACAGGGCTAGCTACACCTTC,CASSYRASYTF,NA,TRBJ1-2,NA,TRBV5-6
TGTGCCAGCAGCTTGGCAGCGTTAGGGTACTTC,CASSLAALGYF,NA,TRBJ2-7,NA,TRBV7-2
TGTGCCAGCAGCCCCGGAAGCGCGGGAGACACGCAGTATTTT,CASSPGSAGDTQYF,once,TRBJ2-3,TRBD2,TRBV9
TGTGCCAGCAGGGCTCTGCTGGCCAACGTCCTGACTTTC,CASRALLANVLTF,NA,TRBJ2-6,NA,TRBV6-1
TGTGCCAGCAGTTTGGGGACGGGGGTTTACGAGCAGTACTTC,CASSLGTGVYEQYF,NA,TRBJ2-7,NA,TRBV28
TGTGCCAGTAGTCTGGGTTCAGGATACGAGCAGTACTTC,CASSLGSGYEQYF,NA,TRBJ2-7,NA,TRBV19
TGTGCCAGCTCACCAGATGTCGGCGGTGAGCAGTTCTTC,CASSPDVGGEQFF,NA,TRBJ2-1,NA,TRBV18
TGTGCCAGCAGCTTGGAACCTAGCAATGAGCAGTTCTTC,CASSLEPSNEQFF,NA,TRBJ2-1,NA,TRBV5-4
TGTGCCAGCAGCCGGTACGGGGACACCGGGGAGCTGTTTTTT,CASSRYGDTGELFF,NA,TRBJ2-2,NA,TRBV9
TGTGCCAGTAGTATAGATAGCTCTGAGGCCAACGTCCTGACTTTC,CASSIDSSEANVLTF,NA,TRBJ2-6,NA,TRBV19
TGCGCCAGCAGCTCGGGACTAGATAACTACGAGCAGTACTTC,CASSSGLDNYEQYF,NA,TRBJ2-7,TRBD2,TRBV5-1
TGTGCCAGCAGTTCGGGACTACCGAGTAGGAATGAGCAGTTCTTC,CASSSGLPSRNEQFF,NA,TRBJ2-1,TRBD2,TRBV27
TGTGCCAGCAGATACCAGGGGCCCAGCTCCTACAATGAGCAGTTCTTC,CASRYQGPSSYNEQFF,NA,TRBJ2-1,NA,TRBV6-5
TGTGTGTCTGACAGCCCCAATCAGCCCCAGCATTTT,CVSDSPNQPQHF,NA,TRBJ1-5,NA,TRBV28
TGTGCCAGTAGTCTAATGCGGCTGAGCTCTGGAAACACCATATATTTT,CASSLMRLSSGNTIYF,once,TRBJ1-3,NA,TRBV19
TGTGCCAGCAGTGATCGGACTTACAATGAGCAGTTCTTC,CASSDRTYNEQFF,NA,TRBJ2-1,NA,TRBV2
TGTGCCAGCAGCCCCCTGACAGGGGGCTATGGAAACACCATATATTTT,CASSPLTGGYGNTIYF,NA,TRBJ1-3,TRBD1,TRBV6-6
TGTGCCAGCAGCGCTTATGTCTCTCGAGATACGCAGTATTTT,CASSAYVSRDTQYF,NA,TRBJ2-3,NA,TRBV9
TGCGCCAGCAGCTTGACGGTTCGCGCGAACACCGGGGAGCTGTTTTTT,CASSLTVRANTGELFF,NA,TRBJ2-2,NA,TRBV5-1
TGCAGCGTCGGTCTTTTAGCGGGAGCCCACGAGCAGTACTTC,CSVGLLAGAHEQYF,NA,TRBJ2-7,TRBD2,TRBV29-1
TGTGCCAGCAGCCCAGGGGTCCTCTCCTACAATGAGCAGTTCTTC,CASSPGVLSYNEQFF,NA,TRBJ2-1,NA,TRBV6-1
TGTGCCAGCAGCTTTTTGGCCGGGACAGGGCCCTACGAGCAGTACTTC,CASSFLAGTGPYEQYF,NA,TRBJ2-7,TRBD1,TRBV5-8
TGTGCCAGCAGCGGCTCTAGCGGGGATTTCAATGAGCAGTTCTTC,CASSGSSGDFNEQFF,NA,TRBJ2-1,TRBD2,TRBV9
TGCGCCAGCAGCTGGGGCAGGGGTCAAGAGACCCAGTACTTC,CASSWGRGQETQYF,NA,TRBJ2-5,NA,TRBV5-1
TGTGCCAGCAGCGCGGGAGGAAGGGGACTAGAAGCTTTCTTT,CASSAGGRGLEAFF,NA,TRBJ1-1,NA,TRBV6-1
TGTGCCAGCAGCCTAAGGACTAGCGGGGGTAATGAGCAGTTCTTC,CASSLRTSGGNEQFF,NA,TRBJ2-1,TRBD2,TRBV5-6
TGTGCCAGCAGTTTACTACAGGGGGCAGTTAACTATGGCTACACCTTC,CASSLLQGAVNYGYTF,NA,TRBJ1-2,TRBD1,TRBV27
TGTGCCATCAGTGAGCTGTCTCGCAATGAGCAGTTCTTC,CAISELSRNEQFF,NA,TRBJ2-1,NA,TRBV10-3
TGTGCCAGCGGACAGGCTGGAAACACCATATATTTT,CASGQAGNTIYF,NA,TRBJ1-3,TRBD1,TRBV2